This T cell receptor beta chain was recorded in a study of T cells in Graves' hyperthyroidism and ophthalmopathy. The sample holds many counts of this clonotype. Trimming left V 7 bases short and J 2 bases short, with 14 bases between. Germline CDR1 reads MNHNS; CDR2 reads SASEGT. CDR3 length: 14 residues. The CDR3 regions of TCR beta were amplified from RNA transcripts. HTBI primers were used for first-round RT-PCR of the TCR CDR3. TCRdb re-called the multiplex PCR reads with MiXCR, one entry per CDR3 protein. Counted here are about 360,000 distinct CDR3 sequences, about 13% occurring once; the ten biggest clones make up roughly 9.2%.

The rearrangement links TRBV6-1 to TRBJ2-5; unclear D gene. The sequence came from a woman aged 18-29 years with Graves' hyperthyroidism. The sample comprised blood. The chain's CDR3 is CASTQVGFQETQYF. CDR3 sequence (DNA): TGTGCCAGCACCCAAGTAGGATTTCAAGAGACCCAGTACTTC.